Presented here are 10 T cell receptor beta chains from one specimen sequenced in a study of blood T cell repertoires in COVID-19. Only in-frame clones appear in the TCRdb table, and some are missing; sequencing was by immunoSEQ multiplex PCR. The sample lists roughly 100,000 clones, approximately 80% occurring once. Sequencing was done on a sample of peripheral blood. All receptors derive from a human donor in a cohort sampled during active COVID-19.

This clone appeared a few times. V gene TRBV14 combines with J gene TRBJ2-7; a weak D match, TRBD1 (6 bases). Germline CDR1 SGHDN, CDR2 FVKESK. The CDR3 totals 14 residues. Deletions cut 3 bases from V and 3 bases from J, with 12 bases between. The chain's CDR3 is CASSQLQQGYEQYF. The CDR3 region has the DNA TGTGCCAGCAGCCAGTTACAACAGGGCTACGAGCAGTACTTC.

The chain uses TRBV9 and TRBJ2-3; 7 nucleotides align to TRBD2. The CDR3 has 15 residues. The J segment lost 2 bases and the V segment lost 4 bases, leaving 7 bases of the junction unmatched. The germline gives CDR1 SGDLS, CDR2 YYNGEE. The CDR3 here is CASSSQSGDTDTQYF. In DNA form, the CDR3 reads TGTGCCAGCAGCTCCCAAAGCGGGGACACAGATACGCAGTATTTT. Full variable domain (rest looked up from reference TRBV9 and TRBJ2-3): DSGVTQTPKHLITATGQRVTLRCSPRSGDLSVYWYQQSLDQGLQFLIQYYNGEERAKGNILERFSAQQFPDLHSELNLSSLELGDSALYFCASSSQSGDTDTQYFGPGTRLTVL.

The CDR3 DNA is TGTGCCAGCACCGAGTCGAGGCGATCTAACTATGGCTACACCTTC. It is translated as CASTESRRSNYGYTF. V gene TRBV6-6 combines with J gene TRBJ1-2; D uncertain. The germline V and J ends were trimmed by 7 bases and 0 bases, with 15 bases remaining between them. Germline loops: CDR1 MNHNY, CDR2 SVGAGI (reference sequence). This CDR3 is built from 15 residues.

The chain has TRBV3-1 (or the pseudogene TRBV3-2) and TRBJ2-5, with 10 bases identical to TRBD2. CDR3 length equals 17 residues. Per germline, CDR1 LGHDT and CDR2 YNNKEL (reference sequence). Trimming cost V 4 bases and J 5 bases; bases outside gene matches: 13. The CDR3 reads CASSRPVGGAGGETQYF. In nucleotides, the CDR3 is TGTGCCAGCAGCCGACCCGTTGGAGGAGCGGGGGGGGAGACCCAGTACTTC.

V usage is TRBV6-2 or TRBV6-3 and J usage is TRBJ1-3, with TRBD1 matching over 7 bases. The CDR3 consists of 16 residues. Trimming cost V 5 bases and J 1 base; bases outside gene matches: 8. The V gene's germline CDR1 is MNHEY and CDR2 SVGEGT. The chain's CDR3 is CASSILQGRSGNTIYF. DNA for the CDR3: TGTGCCAGCAGTATCTTACAGGGGCGATCTGGAAACACCATATATTTT.

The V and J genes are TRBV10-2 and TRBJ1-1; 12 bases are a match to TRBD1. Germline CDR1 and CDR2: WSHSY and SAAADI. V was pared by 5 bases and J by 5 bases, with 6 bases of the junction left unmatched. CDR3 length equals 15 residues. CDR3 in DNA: TGCGCCAGCAGTACCGGGACAGGGGGCGGGACTGAAGCTTTCTTT. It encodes CASSTGTGGGTEAFF.

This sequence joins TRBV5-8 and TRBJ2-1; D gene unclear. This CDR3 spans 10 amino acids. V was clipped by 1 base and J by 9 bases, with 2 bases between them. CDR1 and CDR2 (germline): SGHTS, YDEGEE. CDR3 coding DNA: TGTGCCAGCAGCTTGCGTGAGCAGTTCTTC. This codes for CASSLREQFF.

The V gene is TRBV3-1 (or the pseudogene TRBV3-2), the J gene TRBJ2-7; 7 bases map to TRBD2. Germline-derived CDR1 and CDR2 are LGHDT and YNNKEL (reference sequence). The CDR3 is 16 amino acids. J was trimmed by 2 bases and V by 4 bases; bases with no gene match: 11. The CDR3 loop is CASSPLAVHTTYEQYF. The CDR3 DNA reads TGTGCCAGCAGCCCCCTAGCGGTACACACTACCTACGAGCAGTACTTC.

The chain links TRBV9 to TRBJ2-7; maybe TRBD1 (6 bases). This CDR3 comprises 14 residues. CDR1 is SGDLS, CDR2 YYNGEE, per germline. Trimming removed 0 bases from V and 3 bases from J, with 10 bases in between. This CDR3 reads CASSVDQGGYEQYF. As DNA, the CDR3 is TGTGCCAGCAGCGTAGATCAAGGGGGCTACGAGCAGTACTTC.

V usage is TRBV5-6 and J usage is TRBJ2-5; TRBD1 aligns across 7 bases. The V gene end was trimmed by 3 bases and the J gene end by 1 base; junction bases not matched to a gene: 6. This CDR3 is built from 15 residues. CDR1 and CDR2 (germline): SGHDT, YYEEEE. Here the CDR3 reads CASSYAGTAQETQYF. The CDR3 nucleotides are TGTGCCAGCAGCTACGCCGGGACAGCCCAAGAGACCCAGTACTTC.